The next 32 T cell receptor beta chains were all read from a single sample in a study of beta chain features in type 1 diabetes. Since all of the isolated RNA was reverse transcribed, expressed TCRB transcripts were what got sequenced. Using immunoSEQ multiplex PCR, the repertoire was profiled, and TCRdb retains in-frame clones only, with some absent. The profile shows 300,000 to 450,000 clones, about 20% of them singletons. The sequencing sample was made of naive CD4+ T cells from blood. Every receptor here comes from a woman between 18 and 29 years old in good health.

The table lists this clone with a few counts. V and J are TRBV29-1 and TRBJ2-1; TRBD2 aligns across 12 bases. CDR1 is SQVTM and CDR2 is ANQGSEA in the germline V gene. The ends lost 4 bases at V and 9 bases at J; junction bases unmatched: 4. This CDR3 contains 13 residues. CDR3 region: CSVGLAGVSEQFF. The CDR3 DNA is TGCAGCGTTGGACTAGCGGGAGTAAGTGAGCAGTTCTTC.

J is TRBJ2-5 and V is TRBV4-2, with 8 nucleotides matching TRBD2. The CDR3 covers 18 residues. Germline CDR1 LGHNA, CDR2 YNFKEQ. Unmatched junction bases numbered 23, after V lost 0 bases and J lost 14 bases. The CDR3 sequence is CASSQDRNSGAQAGASYF. Written as DNA, the CDR3 is TGTGCCAGCAGCCAAGATCGGAATAGCGGGGCCCAAGCGGGGGCCTCATACTTC.

The CDR3 loop is CASSQDGPVDTQYF. In nucleotides, the CDR3 is TGCGCCAGCAGCCAAGATGGGCCCGTAGATACGCAGTATTTT. This rearrangement joins TRBV4-3 to TRBJ2-3; D is unclear. The germline gives CDR1 LGHNA, CDR2 YSLEER. V dropped 0 bases and J dropped 5 bases, with 9 bases sitting between them. CDR3 length: 14 residues.

This clone occurred a few times. The chain recombines TRBV4-1 with TRBJ1-2, with unresolved D. The CDR3 is 15 amino acids. Looked up from germline, CDR1 is MGHRA and CDR2 is YSYEKL. The germline V and J ends were trimmed by 2 bases and 2 bases, with 12 bases remaining between them. CDR3 in amino acids: CASSQPKQPNYGYTF. CDR3 DNA sequence: TGCGCCAGCAGCCAACCTAAACAGCCCAACTATGGCTACACCTTC.

This clone was found a few times. J is TRBJ2-3 and V is TRBV18; 7 nucleotides line up with TRBD1. The J segment lost 3 bases and the V segment lost 4 bases, leaving 4 bases of the junction unmatched. The germline CDR1 and CDR2 sequences are KGHSH and LQKENI. The CDR3 has 14 residues. The CDR3 region is CASSLRQGTDTQYF. The CDR3 bases are TGTGCCAGCTCACTCCGACAGGGAACAGATACGCAGTATTTT.

This clone showed up just a few times. The chain has TRBV25-1 and TRBJ2-7; D unclear. The CDR3 is 13 amino acids. From germline, CDR1 is MGHDK and CDR2 SYGVNS. Trimming took off 6 bases at V and 3 bases at J, with 12 bases between the two ends. This chain's CDR3 is CASRPQAGYEQYF. Here the CDR3 DNA reads TGTGCCAGCAGGCCTCAGGCCGGCTACGAGCAGTACTTC.

V and J are TRBV2 and TRBJ1-6; TRBD1 aligns across 8 bases. CDR3 length equals 14 residues. V lost 8 bases to trimming and J lost 10 bases; unmatched junction nucleotides: 10. CDR1 is SNHLY and CDR2 is FYNNEI in the germline V gene. The CDR3, as DNA: TGTGCCAGCCGGGATCAGGGGGCGCGGTCACCCCTCCACTTT. This translates into CASRDQGARSPLHF.

The chain couples TRBV7-3 to TRBJ2-3; 7 nucleotides align to TRBD1. The germline gives CDR1 SGHTA, CDR2 FQGTGA. With 5 bases clipped from V and 2 bases from J, the junction kept 13 bases outside the gene matches. The CDR3 runs to 17 residues. The DNA for the CDR3 is TGTGCCAGCAGCCCTGGGAACTCAGGGGGACCCACAGATACGCAGTATTTT. It yields the protein CASSPGNSGGPTDTQYF.

This clone was picked up a small number of times. The chain employs TRBV15 and TRBJ2-7; 7 bases agree with TRBD1. After removal of 0 bases from V and 3 bases from J, the junction contained 5 bases not matched to a gene. The CDR3 runs 15 residues. Germline V CDR1 and CDR2: LNHNV, YYDKDF (reference sequence). The CDR3 loop reads CATSRDKGQSYEQYF. The CDR3 DNA follows: TGTGCCACCAGCAGAGATAAGGGACAGAGCTACGAGCAGTACTTC.

This chain joins TRBV30 and TRBJ1-2; 8 bases are shared with TRBD1. From germline, CDR1 is GTSNPN and CDR2 SVGIG (reference sequence). The CDR3 spans 15 residues. V lost 3 bases, J lost 3 bases, and 9 bases stayed unmatched. The CDR3 here is CAWSSLYRGYYGYTF. CDR3 DNA sequence: TGTGCCTGGAGCAGTTTGTACAGGGGGTACTATGGCTACACCTTC.

The rearrangement joins TRBV2 to TRBJ2-7, with a possible D match to TRBD2 (5 bases). This CDR3 is 12 amino acids long. The germline gives CDR1 SNHLY, CDR2 FYNNEI. The V gene lost 0 bases and the J gene lost 5 bases, with 5 bases spanning the gap. CDR3 DNA: TGTGCCAGCAGTGAAGCCGGGGACGAGCAGTACTTC. Translated, it gives CASSEAGDEQYF.

The J gene is TRBJ2-1, the V gene TRBV11-2; D is unresolved. V was shortened by 4 bases and J by 6 bases, with 7 bases between the two germline ends. The CDR3 contains 12 residues. Germline V gene data show CDR1 as SGHAT and CDR2 as FQNNGV. The CDR3 is CASSSPGNEQFF. CDR3 DNA sequence: TGTGCCAGCAGCTCGCCGGGCAATGAGCAGTTCTTC. Filled out from reference TRBV11-2 and TRBJ2-1, the complete variable domain reads EAGVAQSPRYKIIEKRQSVAFWCNPISGHATLYWYQQILGQGPKLLIQFQNNGVVDDSQLPKDRFSAERLKGVDSTLKIQPAKLEDSAVYLCASSSPGNEQFFGPGTRLTVL.

The genes are TRBV14 and TRBJ2-1; 9 bases line up with TRBD2. The V segment lost 4 bases and the J segment 4 bases; nucleotides outside the gene matches: 5. Germline V gene lookup returns CDR1 SGHDN and CDR2 FVKESK. The CDR3 sequence is 15 residues long. The CDR3 nucleotides read TGTGCCAGCAGCCGCCGACTAGCGGATTACAATGAGCAGTTCTTC. It encodes CASSRRLADYNEQFF.

This clone has only a few counts. The chain carries TRBV29-1 and TRBJ1-2; D perhaps matches TRBD1 (6 bases). The CDR3 has 14 amino acids. Germline assignment: CDR1 SQVTM and CDR2 ANQGSEA. Trimming took 6 bases from V and 2 from J, leaving 16 bases between them. Here the CDR3 DNA reads TGCAGCGTACTCACAGGGCCCACGAACTATGGCTACACCTTC. Its translation: CSVLTGPTNYGYTF.

This clone was observed a few times. The chain links TRBV5-1 to TRBJ2-7; possible D gene TRBD1, 6 bases. The CDR3 extends over 14 amino acids. Germline V lookup: CDR1 SGHRS, CDR2 YFSETQ. Between the trimmed V and J ends, which lost 4 bases and 6 bases, there was a span of 17 bases. The CDR3 region has the DNA TGCGCCAGCAGCGGAAACAGGGATCCGGGCGAGCAGTACTTC. Its protein is CASSGNRDPGEQYF.

The sample holds a few counts of this clone. The gene calls are TRBV4-1 and TRBJ1-4; TRBD1 aligns across 9 bases. Unmatched junction bases numbered 9, after V lost 4 bases and J lost 0 bases. Germline-derived CDR1 and CDR2 are MGHRA and YSYEKL. The CDR3 is 18 amino acids. The CDR3 region is CASSRPGQGAATNEKLFF. As DNA, the CDR3 is TGCGCCAGCAGCCGCCCGGGACAGGGTGCAGCAACTAATGAAAAACTGTTTTTT.

This chain joins TRBV25-1 and TRBJ2-5; TRBD1 agrees at 9 bases. V shed 6 bases and J 5 bases; nucleotides not matched to a gene: 10. The V gene's germline CDR1 is MGHDK and CDR2 SYGVNS. The CDR3 loop spans 15 amino acids. CDR3 region: CASSVGTGKGETQYF. The CDR3 DNA reads TGTGCCAGCAGCGTAGGGACAGGGAAAGGGGAGACCCAGTACTTC.

In this sample, this clone turned up a few times. The CDR3 nucleotides read TGCGCCAGCAGCTTCCGGGACTTTATCACAGATACGCAGTATTTT. This sequence encodes CASSFRDFITDTQYF. This chain connects TRBV5-1 to TRBJ2-3, with D possibly TRBD2 on 6 matching bases. Per the germline V gene, CDR1 is SGHRS and CDR2 is YFSETQ. The CDR3 is 15 amino acids. Trimming took 2 bases from V and 2 from J, leaving 12 bases between them.

A few counts support this clone. V usage is TRBV7-2 and J usage is TRBJ2-5; no reliable D call. V was clipped by 0 bases and J by 5 bases, with 13 bases between them. The CDR3 is 15 amino acids. Germline CDR1 is SGHTA and CDR2 is FQGNSA. As DNA, the CDR3 is TGTGCCAGCAGCTTAGCGGGCCCCTTGAAGGAGACCCAGTACTTC. Encoded protein: CASSLAGPLKETQYF. Drawing the rest from reference TRBV7-2 and TRBJ2-5, the complete variable domain is GAGVSQSPSNKVTEKGKDVELRCDPISGHTALYWYRQSLGQGLEFLIYFQGNSAPDKSGLPSDRFSAERTGGSVSTLTIQRTQQEDSAVYLCASSLAGPLKETQYFGPGTRLLVL.

V gene TRBV5-1 combines with J gene TRBJ2-1, with 9 bases aligning to TRBD2. V lost 2 bases to trimming and J lost 5 bases; unmatched junction nucleotides: 17. The germline CDR1 and CDR2 sequences are SGHRS and YFSETQ. The CDR3 totals 19 residues. CDR3 nucleotide sequence: TGCGCCAGCAGCTTTAATTACCGGACTAGCGAGGTGGGGCACAATGAGCAGTTCTTC. This gives the protein CASSFNYRTSEVGHNEQFF.

This rearrangement joins TRBV2 to TRBJ1-1, with TRBD1 as a possible D gene (6 bases). Germline CDR1 and CDR2: SNHLY and FYNNEI. The CDR3 loop spans 13 amino acids. V lost 9 bases and J lost 0, with 11 bases in between. The CDR3 sequence: CARPQGMNTEAFF. DNA for the CDR3: TGTGCCAGGCCCCAGGGGATGAACACTGAAGCTTTCTTT.

This clone was counted only a few times. V gene TRBV18 combines with J gene TRBJ2-1; tentatively, D is TRBD1 (5 bases). The germline V gene encodes CDR1 KGHSH and CDR2 LQKENI. The CDR3 length is 14 residues. Between the trimmed V and J ends, which lost 3 bases and 9 bases, there was a span of 15 bases. Here the CDR3 reads CASSPGSPRGEQFF. CDR3 nucleotides: TGTGCCAGCTCACCGGGCTCGCCTAGGGGTGAGCAGTTCTTC.

V is TRBV29-1 and J is TRBJ2-3, with D possibly TRBD2 on 6 matching bases. The V end was cut by 4 bases, the J end by 2 bases, with 19 bases between. Germline V lookup: CDR1 SQVTM, CDR2 ANQGSEA. The length of the CDR3 is 16 residues. The CDR3 protein is CSVGRVSGLLTDTQYF. The CDR3 nucleotides read TGCAGCGTTGGCCGGGTTAGCGGTCTCCTCACAGATACGCAGTATTTT.

Remarks on this clone: This sample includes further DNA sequences coding for the same CDR3. The J gene is TRBJ1-1, the V gene TRBV5-1, with D perhaps matching TRBD1 (6 bases). The germline V gene has CDR1 SGHRS and CDR2 YFSETQ. V lost 2 bases and J 4 bases, leaving 9 bases between the germline ends. This CDR3 has 13 amino acids. DNA of the CDR3: TGCGCCAGCAGCTTCCAGGGGAGCACTGAAGCTTTCTTT. Translated, it gives CASSFQGSTEAFF.

V usage is TRBV5-1 and J usage is TRBJ2-5, with a weak D call TRBD2 (6 bases). The CDR3 covers 14 residues. V was trimmed by 3 bases and J by 2 bases, leaving 11 bases between them. Germline loops: CDR1 SGHRS, CDR2 YFSETQ. CDR3 amino acids: CASSYERAQETQYF. Here the CDR3 DNA reads TGCGCCAGCAGCTACGAGCGGGCACAAGAGACCCAGTACTTC.

This chain uses TRBV27 with TRBJ2-6; TRBD1 matches at 12 bases. The length of the CDR3 is 18 residues. V lost 3 bases, J lost 3 bases, and 6 bases stayed unmatched. Germline V lookup: CDR1 MNHEY, CDR2 SMNVEV (reference sequence). Here the CDR3 DNA reads TGTGCCAGCAGTTTCCTGGGACAGGGGGCAGGTGGGGCCAACGTCCTGACTTTC. Translated: CASSFLGQGAGGANVLTF.

This clone was counted only a few times. The genes are TRBV9 and TRBJ2-5, with TRBD1 identical over 8 bases. The CDR3 spans 14 residues. V lost 4 bases and J lost 5; bases outside the gene matches: 7. Germline CDR1 is SGDLS and CDR2 is YYNGEE. CDR3 amino acids: CASSIGQGRETQYF. DNA for the CDR3: TGTGCCAGCAGCATCGGACAGGGCAGGGAGACCCAGTACTTC.

This clone was detected only a few times. V is TRBV7-9 and J is TRBJ2-7; weak D call: TRBD1 (6 bases). The V end was cut by 3 bases, the J end by 0 bases, with 21 bases between. The CDR3 is made up of 18 amino acids. The V gene's germline CDR1 is SEHNR and CDR2 FQNEAQ (reference sequence). The CDR3 bases are TGTGCCAGCAGCTTGTTCGTGCTCGGGGACACCCGCTCCTACGAGCAGTACTTC. Its protein product is CASSLFVLGDTRSYEQYF. Complete variable domain (other parts from reference TRBV7-9 and TRBJ2-7): DTGVSQNPRHKITKRGQNVTFRCDPISEHNRLYWYRQTLGQGPEFLTYFQNEAQLEKSRLLSDRFSAERPKGSFSTLEIQRTEQGDSAMYLCASSLFVLGDTRSYEQYFGPGTRLTVT.

The chain combines TRBV19 with TRBJ2-4; 8 bases are a match to TRBD2. The CDR3 spans 15 residues. Per germline, CDR1 LNHDA and CDR2 SQIVND (reference sequence). V dropped 3 bases and J dropped 1; count of bases not matched to a gene: 2. This CDR3 reads CASSIGRGAKNIQYF. The CDR3 coding sequence is TGTGCCAGTAGTATCGGGAGGGGGGCCAAAAACATTCAGTACTTC. The full variable domain, in which reference TRBV19 and TRBJ2-4 provide the parts outside the CDR3, is DGGITQSPKYLFRKEGQNVTLSCEQNLNHDAMYWYRQDPGQGLRLIYYSQIVNDFQKGDIAEGYSVSREKKESFPLTVTSAQKNPTAFYLCASSIGRGAKNIQYFGAGTRLSVL.

In this sample, this clone turned up once. The chain carries TRBV30 and TRBJ1-2; TRBD1 might be the D (6 bases). The V end was cut by 4 bases, the J end by 4 bases, with 22 bases between. The CDR3 extends over 16 amino acids. Germline CDR1 GTSNPN, CDR2 SVGIG (reference sequence). CDR3 loop: CAWMRPGGPLSYGYTF. CDR3 DNA: TGTGCCTGGATGCGGCCGGGGGGGCCCCTTTCCTATGGCTACACCTTC.

This clone was detected only a few times. V and J are TRBV4-1 and TRBJ1-5; no reliable D call. With 2 bases removed from V and 4 bases from J, the gap between germline ends came to 18 bases. Per germline, CDR1 MGHRA and CDR2 YSYEKL. This CDR3 has 17 amino acids. For the CDR3, the DNA is TGCGCCAGCAGCCAAAGTTCTGCCAGACAACAAAATCAGCCCCAGCATTTT. It encodes CASSQSSARQQNQPQHF.

V and J are TRBV4-2 and TRBJ2-1, with TRBD1 identical over 9 bases. This CDR3 comprises 14 residues. Losses at the gene ends were 1 base for V and 6 bases for J; bases not matched to a gene: 1. Germline assignment: CDR1 LGHNA and CDR2 YNFKEQ. CDR3 DNA sequence: TGTGCCAGCAGCCAAGTGACAGGGGGCAATGAGCAGTTCTTC. Translation: CASSQVTGGNEQFF.